This TCR beta chain was documented in a study of human thymus T cells. CDR1 is GTSNPN, CDR2 SVGIG, per germline (reference sequence). V gave up 0 bases and J gave up 1 base, with 12 bases separating them. The CDR3 spans 15 residues. Worth noting for this clone: Its antigen remains unidentified.

Resections removed during corrective heart surgery provided the thymus tissue used. Those donating were healthy Finnish infants in corrective surgery for congenital heart defects. Study findings and constraints: Thymic repertoires from unrelated individuals overlapped highly, related research reported. There appeared to be biased usage of V and J genes in thymic and blood repertoires.

Clones were sequenced by immunoSEQ multiplex PCR, and TCRdb holds only the in-frame ones, with some missing. Counted here are about 120,000 clones, around 94% occurring once; the ten biggest clones make up 0.024%. The V call is TRBV30, the J call TRBJ1-2; D unresolved. The TCR sequence derives from a boy under two years old with a congenital heart defect but otherwise immunologically healthy. The sample comprised thymus tissue. CDR3 bases: TGTGCCTGGAGTGTTTCTGGGATCGGTAACTATGGCTACACCTTC. Residues: CAWSVSGIGNYGYTF.